One sample yielded the 10 T cell receptor beta chains listed below, sequenced in a study of blood T cell repertoires in COVID-19. Profiled with immunoSEQ multiplex PCR; TCRdb holds only in-frame clones, not every one. The data hold 200,000 or so clones, with roughly four fifths observed a single time. Sequenced input: peripheral blood. The receptors derive from a human donor with acute or convalescent COVID-19. The donor label of this sample is uncertain.

Here the CDR3 reads CAWSRSTGSGYGYTF. The CDR3 DNA reads as TGTGCCTGGAGTCGATCGACAGGGTCCGGCTATGGCTACACCTTC. The chain has TRBV30 and TRBJ1-2; TRBD1 agrees at 7 bases. The junction had 10 bases not matched to a gene; V was cut back by 2 bases and J by 4 bases. The germline V gene has CDR1 GTSNPN and CDR2 SVGIG (reference sequence). The CDR3 totals 15 residues.

This clone was seen once. The rearrangement uses TRBV5-1 and TRBJ1-3; D is ambiguous. V lost 5 bases and J 0 bases, leaving 6 bases between the germline ends. Germline values: CDR1 SGHRS, CDR2 YFSETQ. CDR3 length: 13 residues. CDR3 loop: CASRSTSGNTIYF. The CDR3 DNA reads as TGCGCCAGCAGAAGCACCTCTGGAAACACCATATATTTT. The full variable domain, rest sourced from reference TRBV5-1 and TRBJ1-3, is KAGVTQTPRYLIKTRGQQVTLSCSPISGHRSVSWYQQTPGQGLQFLFEYFSETQRNKGNFPGRFSGRQFSNSRSEMNVSTLELGDSALYLCASRSTSGNTIYFGEGSWLTVV.

The genes are TRBV6-5 and TRBJ2-7; perhaps TRBD2 as D (7 bases). Per germline, CDR1 MNHEY and CDR2 SVGAGI. This CDR3 comprises 14 residues. Trimming took 6 bases from V and 7 from J, leaving 19 bases between them. The CDR3 nucleotides are TGTGCCAGCAGACCCACAGGGAGGGACGGGGAGCAGTACTTC. It translates to CASRPTGRDGEQYF.

The chain is built from TRBV5-4 and TRBJ1-1; D might be TRBD1 (6 bases). The length of the CDR3 is 14 residues. V was pared by 4 bases and J by 1 base, with 11 bases between. Germline CDR1 and CDR2: SGHNT and YYREEE (reference sequence). The CDR3: CASSPDRPNTEAFF. CDR3 nucleotides: TGTGCCAGCAGCCCGGACAGACCGAACACTGAAGCTTTCTTT.

V and J are TRBV25-1 and TRBJ1-4; TRBD1 might be the D (6 bases). Trimming removed 5 bases from V and 5 bases from J, with 15 bases in between. Germline V gives CDR1 MGHDK, CDR2 SYGVNS. The CDR3 has 15 amino acids. The CDR3 bases are TGTGCCAGCAGTCGTCCCGTCGGACAGAATGAAAAACTGTTTTTT. Protein: CASSRPVGQNEKLFF.

The gene calls are TRBV7-2 and TRBJ1-2; 9 bases are shared with TRBD1. The CDR3 totals 14 residues. Germline V gives CDR1 SGHTA, CDR2 FQGNSA. Trimming at V came to 5 bases and at J to 3 bases, leaving 4 bases not matched to a gene. The CDR3 coding sequence is TGTGCCAGCAGCGTGACAGGGGGGCACTATGGCTACACCTTC. Residues: CASSVTGGHYGYTF.

This clone was seen a few times. CDR3 residues: CACGTGGFVQYF. DNA of the CDR3: TGTGCCTGCGGGACAGGGGGTTTCGTGCAGTACTTC. V usage is TRBV30 and J usage is TRBJ2-7; the match to TRBD1 covers 11 bases. Germline values: CDR1 GTSNPN, CDR2 SVGIG (reference sequence). The CDR3 spans 12 residues. The V segment lost 6 bases and the J segment 9 bases; nucleotides outside the gene matches: 7.

The rearrangement uses TRBV19 and TRBJ1-2; no clear D gene. The V gene's germline CDR1 is LNHDA and CDR2 SQIVND (reference sequence). V was clipped by 5 bases and J by 3 bases, with 10 bases between them. The CDR3 contains 13 residues. This chain's CDR3 is CASSFTQDYGYTF. In DNA, the CDR3 is TGTGCCAGTAGTTTTACCCAGGACTATGGCTACACCTTC.

The J gene is TRBJ2-1, the V gene TRBV9, with TRBD2 matching over 12 bases. The CDR3 runs to 17 residues. Looked up from germline, CDR1 is SGDLS and CDR2 is YYNGEE. Trimming took 3 bases from V and 12 from J; bases not matched to a gene: 16. CDR3 residues: CASSEDQGLAGPRGQFF. The DNA for the CDR3 is TGTGCCAGCAGCGAGGATCAGGGACTAGCGGGCCCCCGAGGGCAGTTCTTC.

The J gene is TRBJ2-3, the V gene TRBV24-1, with 8 bases fitting TRBD2. The trim removed 3 bases at V and 1 base at J, leaving 5 bases unmatched. The CDR3 is 16 residues long. From germline, CDR1 is KGHDR and CDR2 SFDVKD. The CDR3 here is CATSDRVGRGTDTQYF. Here the CDR3 DNA reads TGTGCCACCAGTGATCGGGTCGGGAGGGGCACAGATACGCAGTATTTT.